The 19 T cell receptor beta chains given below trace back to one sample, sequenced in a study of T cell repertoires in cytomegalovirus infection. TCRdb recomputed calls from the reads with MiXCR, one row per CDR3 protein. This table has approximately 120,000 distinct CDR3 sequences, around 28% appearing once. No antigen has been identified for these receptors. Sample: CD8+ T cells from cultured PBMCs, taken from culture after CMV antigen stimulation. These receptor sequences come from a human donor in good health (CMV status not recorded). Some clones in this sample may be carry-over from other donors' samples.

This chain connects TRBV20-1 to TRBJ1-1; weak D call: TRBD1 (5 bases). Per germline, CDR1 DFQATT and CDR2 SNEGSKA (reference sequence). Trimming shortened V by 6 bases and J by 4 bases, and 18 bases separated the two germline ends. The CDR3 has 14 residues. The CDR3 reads CSALSYGGGTEAFF. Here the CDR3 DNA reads TGCAGTGCCCTCTCATACGGGGGTGGCACTGAAGCTTTCTTT.

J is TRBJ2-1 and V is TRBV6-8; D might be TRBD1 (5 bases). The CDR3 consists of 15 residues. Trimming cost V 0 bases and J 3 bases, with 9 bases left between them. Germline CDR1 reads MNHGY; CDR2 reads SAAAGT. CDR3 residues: CASSYSTDLYNEQFF. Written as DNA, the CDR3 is TGTGCCAGCAGTTACTCGACAGACCTCTACAATGAGCAGTTCTTC.

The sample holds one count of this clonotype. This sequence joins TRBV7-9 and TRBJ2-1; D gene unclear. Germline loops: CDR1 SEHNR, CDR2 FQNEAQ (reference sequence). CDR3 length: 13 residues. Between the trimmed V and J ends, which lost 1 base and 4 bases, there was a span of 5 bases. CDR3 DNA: TGTGCCAGCAGCTTAGACGAATACAATGAGCAGTTCTTC. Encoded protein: CASSLDEYNEQFF.

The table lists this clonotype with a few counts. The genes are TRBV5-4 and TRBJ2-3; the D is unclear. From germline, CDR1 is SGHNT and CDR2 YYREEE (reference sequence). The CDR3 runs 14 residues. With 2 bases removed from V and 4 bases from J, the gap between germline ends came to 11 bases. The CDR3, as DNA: TGTGCCAGCAGCTTAGTTGGCAGGCCAGATACGCAGTATTTT. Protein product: CASSLVGRPDTQYF. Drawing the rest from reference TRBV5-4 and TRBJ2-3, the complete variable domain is ETGVTQSPTHLIKTRGQQVTLRCSSQSGHNTVSWYQQALGQGPQFIFQYYREEENGRGNFPPRFSGLQFPNYSSELNVNALELDDSALYLCASSLVGRPDTQYFGPGTRLTVL.

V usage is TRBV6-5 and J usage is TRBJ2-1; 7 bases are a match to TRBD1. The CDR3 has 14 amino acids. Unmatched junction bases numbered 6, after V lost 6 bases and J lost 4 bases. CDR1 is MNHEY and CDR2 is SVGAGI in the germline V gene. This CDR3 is CASSQDRSYNEQFF. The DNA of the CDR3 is TGTGCCAGCAGCCAGGACAGGAGTTACAATGAGCAGTTCTTC.

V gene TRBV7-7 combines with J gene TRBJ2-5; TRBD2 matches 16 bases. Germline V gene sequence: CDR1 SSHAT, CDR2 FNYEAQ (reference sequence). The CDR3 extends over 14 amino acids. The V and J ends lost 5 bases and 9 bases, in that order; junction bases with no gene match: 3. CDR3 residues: CASSPGTSGGAQYF. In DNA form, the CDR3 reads TGTGCCAGCAGCCCGGGGACTAGCGGGGGGGCCCAGTACTTC.

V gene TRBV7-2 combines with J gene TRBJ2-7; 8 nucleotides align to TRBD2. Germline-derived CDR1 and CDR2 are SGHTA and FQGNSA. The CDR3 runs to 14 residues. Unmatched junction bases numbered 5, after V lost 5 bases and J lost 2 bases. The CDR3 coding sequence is TGTGCCAGCAGCGCCATCGGGGGGGCCTACGAGCAGTACTTC. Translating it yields CASSAIGGAYEQYF. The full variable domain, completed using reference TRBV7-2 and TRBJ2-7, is GAGVSQSPSNKVTEKGKDVELRCDPISGHTALYWYRQSLGQGLEFLIYFQGNSAPDKSGLPSDRFSAERTGGSVSTLTIQRTQQEDSAVYLCASSAIGGAYEQYFGPGTRLTVT.

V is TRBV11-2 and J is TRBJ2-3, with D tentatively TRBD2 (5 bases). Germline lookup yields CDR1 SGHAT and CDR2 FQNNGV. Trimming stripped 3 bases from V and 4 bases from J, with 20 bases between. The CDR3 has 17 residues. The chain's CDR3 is CASSLAIYASSADTQYF. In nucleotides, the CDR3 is TGTGCCAGCAGCTTGGCCATTTACGCTAGCTCGGCAGATACGCAGTATTTT.

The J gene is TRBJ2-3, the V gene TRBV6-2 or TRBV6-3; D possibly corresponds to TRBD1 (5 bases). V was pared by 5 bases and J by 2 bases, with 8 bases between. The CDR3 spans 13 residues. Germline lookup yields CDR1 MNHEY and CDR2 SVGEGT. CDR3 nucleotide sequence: TGTGCCAGCAGTCTACAGGTCACAGATACGCAGTATTTT. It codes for CASSLQVTDTQYF.

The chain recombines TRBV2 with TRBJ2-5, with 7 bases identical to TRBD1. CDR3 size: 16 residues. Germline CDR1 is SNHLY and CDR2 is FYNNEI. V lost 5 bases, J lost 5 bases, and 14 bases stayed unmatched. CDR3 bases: TGTGCCAGCAGTCCCAGACAGGGAGATGATTGGGAGACCCAGTACTTC. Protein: CASSPRQGDDWETQYF.

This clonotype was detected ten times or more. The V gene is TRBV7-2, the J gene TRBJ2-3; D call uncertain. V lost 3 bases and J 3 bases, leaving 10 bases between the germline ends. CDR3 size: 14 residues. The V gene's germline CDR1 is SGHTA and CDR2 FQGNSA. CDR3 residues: CASSFGGTTDTQYF. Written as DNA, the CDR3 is TGTGCCAGCAGCTTTGGCGGAACTACAGATACGCAGTATTTT.

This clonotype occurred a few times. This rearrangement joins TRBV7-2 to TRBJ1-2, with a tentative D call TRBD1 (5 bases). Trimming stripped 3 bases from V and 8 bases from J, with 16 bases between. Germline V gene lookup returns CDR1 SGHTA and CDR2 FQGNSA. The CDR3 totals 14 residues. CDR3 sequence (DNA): TGTGCCAGCAGCTTGGGGGGGGTCGGGGGAGGCTACACCTTC. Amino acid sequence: CASSLGGVGGGYTF.

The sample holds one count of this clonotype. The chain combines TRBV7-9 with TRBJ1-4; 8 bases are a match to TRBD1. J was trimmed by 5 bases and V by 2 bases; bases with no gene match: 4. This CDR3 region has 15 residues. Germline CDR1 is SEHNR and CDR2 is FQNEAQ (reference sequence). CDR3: CASSLLQGDNEKLFF. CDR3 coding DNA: TGTGCCAGCAGCTTACTACAGGGGGACAATGAAAAACTGTTTTTT.

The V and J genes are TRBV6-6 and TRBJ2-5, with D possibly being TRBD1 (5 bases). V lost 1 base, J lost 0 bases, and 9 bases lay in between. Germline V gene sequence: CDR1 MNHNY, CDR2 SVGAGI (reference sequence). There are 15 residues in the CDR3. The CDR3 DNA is TGTGCCAGCAGTTACTTAGTGACAGACCAAGAGACCCAGTACTTC. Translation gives CASSYLVTDQETQYF.

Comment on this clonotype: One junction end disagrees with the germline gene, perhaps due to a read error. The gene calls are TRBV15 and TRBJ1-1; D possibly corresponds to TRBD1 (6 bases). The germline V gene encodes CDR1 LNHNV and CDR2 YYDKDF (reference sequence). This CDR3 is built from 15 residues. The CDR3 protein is CATRRDQGRLTEAFF. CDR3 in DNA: TGTGCCACCAGAAGAGATCAGGGGAGGTTAACTGAAGCTTTCTTT. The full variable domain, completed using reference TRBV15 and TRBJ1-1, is DAMVIQNPRYQVTQFGKPVTLSCSQTLNHNVMYWYQQKSSQAPKLLFHYYDKDFNNEADTPDNFQSRRPNTSFCFLDIRSPGLGDTAMYLCATRRDQGRLTEAFFGQGTRLTVV.

The CDR3 sequence: CSVDGTGEYQETQYF. As DNA, the CDR3 is TGCAGCGTTGACGGGACAGGGGAGTACCAAGAGACCCAGTACTTC. This chain links TRBV29-1 with TRBJ2-5; 10 nucleotides line up with TRBD1. Germline V gives CDR1 SQVTM, CDR2 ANQGSEA. Trimming took 3 bases from V and 0 from J; bases not matched to a gene: 4. This CDR3 is 15 amino acids long.

For the CDR3, the DNA is TGTGCCAGCAGCGTCTCAGGGGGCCTCTACCCGAACACTGAAGCTTTCTTT. Translated: CASSVSGGLYPNTEAFF. The gene calls are TRBV5-6 and TRBJ1-1; 8 bases agree with TRBD1. Unmatched junction bases numbered 12, after V lost 4 bases and J lost 1 base. The CDR3 totals 17 residues. CDR1 and CDR2 from the germline V gene are SGHDT and YYEEEE.

CDR3 sequence (DNA): TGTGCCAGCAGCTTAGTACGACTCTGCAGATCCTCTGGAAACACCATATATTTT. Translated, it gives CASSLVRLCRSSGNTIYF. This rearrangement joins TRBV7-9 to TRBJ1-3; D is undetermined. CDR3 length: 18 residues. V gave up 1 base and J gave up 0 bases, with 16 bases separating them. Germline V lookup: CDR1 SEHNR, CDR2 FQNEAQ (reference sequence).

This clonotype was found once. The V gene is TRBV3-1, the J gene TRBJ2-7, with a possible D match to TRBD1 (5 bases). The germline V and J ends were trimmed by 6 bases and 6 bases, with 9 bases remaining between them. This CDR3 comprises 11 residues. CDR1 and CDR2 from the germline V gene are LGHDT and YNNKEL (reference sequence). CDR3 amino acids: CASSRRGEQYF. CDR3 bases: TGTGCCAGCAGTCGTAGGGGCGAGCAGTACTTC.